The 2 T cell receptor beta chains in this list originate from one sample, sequenced in a study of blood T cell repertoires in COVID-19. Using immunoSEQ multiplex PCR, the repertoire was profiled, and TCRdb retains in-frame clones only, with some absent. The profile shows about 250,000 clones, 80% to 85% of them singletons. The sample comprised peripheral blood. The receptors stem from a man aged 45-60 years with active or convalescent COVID-19.

The rearrangement joins TRBV28 to TRBJ1-1, with no clear D. V was cut by 10 bases and J by 4 bases, with 31 bases left in between. Germline lookup yields CDR1 MDHEN and CDR2 SYDVKM. The CDR3 covers 18 residues. This chain's CDR3 is CATYPRRLLEAPATEAFF. The CDR3 DNA is TGTGCCACCTACCCTCGTCGGCTCCTAGAGGCGCCCGCCACTGAAGCTTTCTTT.

This clone showed up just a few times. The chain joins TRBV2 to TRBJ1-6; no clear D gene. This CDR3 region has 13 residues. V was trimmed by 5 bases and J by 8 bases, leaving 10 bases between them. Germline-derived CDR1 and CDR2 are SNHLY and FYNNEI. This chain's CDR3 is CASSIQPDSPLHF. The CDR3 bases are TGTGCCAGCAGTATACAACCCGATTCACCCCTCCACTTT.